This TCR beta chain was identified during a study of T cell responses to AZD1222 COVID-19 vaccine. Data came from immunoSEQ multiplex PCR; TCRdb stores just in-frame clones and leaves some out. The table has about 120,000 clones, 86% seen once. Germline V gene data show CDR1 as SGHNT and CDR2 as YYREEE (reference sequence). Trimming took 4 bases from V and 8 from J; bases not matched to a gene: 14. The CDR3 covers 15 residues. The specimen comprised peripheral blood, sampled 28 days after the second AZD1222 dose. The rearrangement links TRBV5-4 to TRBJ1-1, with TRBD1 identical over 7 bases. The sequence was obtained from an adult who received the AZD1222 COVID-19 vaccine. The CDR3 region is CASSHPTGSVREAFF. The CDR3 nucleotides are TGTGCCAGCAGCCACCCGACAGGGTCGGTTAGAGAAGCTTTCTTT.